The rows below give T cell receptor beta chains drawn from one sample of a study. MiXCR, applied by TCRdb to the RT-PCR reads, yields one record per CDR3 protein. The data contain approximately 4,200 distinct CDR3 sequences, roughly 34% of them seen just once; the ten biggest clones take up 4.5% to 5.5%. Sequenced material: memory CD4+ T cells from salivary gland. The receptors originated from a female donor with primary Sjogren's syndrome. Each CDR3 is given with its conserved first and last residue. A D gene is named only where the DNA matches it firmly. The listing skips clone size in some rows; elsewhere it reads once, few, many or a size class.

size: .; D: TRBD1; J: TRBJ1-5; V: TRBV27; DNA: TGTGCCAGCAGTGCAGGACAGGCTACGACACATCAGCCCCAGCATTTT; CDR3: CASSAGQATTHQPQHF
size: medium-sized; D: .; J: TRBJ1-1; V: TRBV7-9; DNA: TGTGCCAGCAGGCGACTTCGGCCACAGACGAACACTGAAGCTTTCTTT; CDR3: CASRRLRPQTNTEAFF
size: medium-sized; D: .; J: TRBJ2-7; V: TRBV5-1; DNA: TGCGCCAGCAGCTTGGCGCTTTCCTACGAGCAGTACTTC; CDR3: CASSLALSYEQYF
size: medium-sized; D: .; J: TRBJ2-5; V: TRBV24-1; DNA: TGTGCCACCAGTGAGGCGGGACAGCAAGAGACCCAGTACTTC; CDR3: CATSEAGQQETQYF
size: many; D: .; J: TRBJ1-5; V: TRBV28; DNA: TGTGCCAGCAGTTTTGGGACTGGCAATCAGCCCCAGCATTTT; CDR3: CASSFGTGNQPQHF
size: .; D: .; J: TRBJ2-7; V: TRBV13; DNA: TGTGCTAGTACCGGGAGCTCCTACGAGCAGTACTTC; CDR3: CASTGSSYEQYF
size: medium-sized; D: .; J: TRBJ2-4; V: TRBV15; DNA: TGTGCCACCAGCAGAGAAAGGGGGGGATTAGCCAAAAACATTCAGTACTTC; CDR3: CATSRERGGLAKNIQYF
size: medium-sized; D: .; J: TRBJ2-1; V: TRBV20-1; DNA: TGCAGTGCGGTCTGGGACCCCAATGAGCAGTTCTTC; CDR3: CSAVWDPNEQFF
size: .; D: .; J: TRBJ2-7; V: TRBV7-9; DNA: TGTGCCAGCAGCTTCCAAACCTACGAGCAGTACTTC; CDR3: CASSFQTYEQYF
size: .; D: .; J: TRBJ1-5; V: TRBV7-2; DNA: TGTGCCAGCAGCCCCCGGTTGGGTTATCAGCCCCAGCATTTT; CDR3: CASSPRLGYQPQHF
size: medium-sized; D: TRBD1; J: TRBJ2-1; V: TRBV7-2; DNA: TGTGCCAGCATCCGAGCAGGGGGCAGGGTCCATGAGCAGTTCTTC; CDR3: CASIRAGGRVHEQFF
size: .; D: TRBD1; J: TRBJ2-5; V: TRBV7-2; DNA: TGTGCCAGCAGCTTAAGGGGACAGACACAGGGCGGGACCCAGTACTTC; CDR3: CASSLRGQTQGGTQYF
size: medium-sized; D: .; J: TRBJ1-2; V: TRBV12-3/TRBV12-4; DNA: TGTGCCAGCAGTTTAAACGGTTTGGGGCCCCGGGGCTACACCTTC; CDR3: CASSLNGLGPRGYTF
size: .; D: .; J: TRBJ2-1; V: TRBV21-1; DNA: TGTGCCAGCAGCAGCCCCTTCCCACTGTGCTCCTACAATGAGCAGTTCTTC; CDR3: CASSSPFPLCSYNEQFF
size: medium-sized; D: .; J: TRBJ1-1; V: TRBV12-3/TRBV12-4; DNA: TGTGCCAGCAGTCTCGGACATCGGGGCACTGAAGCTTTCTTT; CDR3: CASSLGHRGTEAFF
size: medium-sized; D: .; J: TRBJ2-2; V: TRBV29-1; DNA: TGCAGCGTTTCCACTCCACTGATCTCCACCGGGGAGCTGTTTTTT; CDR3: CSVSTPLISTGELFF
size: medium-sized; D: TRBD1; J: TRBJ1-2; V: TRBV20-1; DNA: TGCAGTGCTGCCACAGGGGGAGTTGGCTACACCTTC; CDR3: CSAATGGVGYTF
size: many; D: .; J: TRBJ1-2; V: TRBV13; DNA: TGTGCCAGCAGCGAATCGAACTATGGCTACACCTTC; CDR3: CASSESNYGYTF
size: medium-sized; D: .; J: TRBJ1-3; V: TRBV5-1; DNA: TGCGCCAGCAGCTTAAATACAGCCTCTGGAAACACCATATATTTT; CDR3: CASSLNTASGNTIYF
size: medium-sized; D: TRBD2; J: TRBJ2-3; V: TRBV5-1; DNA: TGCGCCAGCAGAAAAGCAGGGACTAGCGTAGATACGCAGTATTTT; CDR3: CASRKAGTSVDTQYF
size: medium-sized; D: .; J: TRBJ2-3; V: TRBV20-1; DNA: TGCAGTGCTAGTCCGCGGGACCTTAGCACAGATACGCAGTATTTT; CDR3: CSASPRDLSTDTQYF
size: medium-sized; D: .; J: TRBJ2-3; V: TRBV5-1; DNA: TGCGCCAGCAGCCTTCCCCCCCGGGGAACGGCAGATACGCAGTATTTT; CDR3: CASSLPPRGTADTQYF
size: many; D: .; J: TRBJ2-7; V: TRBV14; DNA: TGTGCCAGCAGCCAGTCCTACGAGCAGTACTTC; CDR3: CASSQSYEQYF
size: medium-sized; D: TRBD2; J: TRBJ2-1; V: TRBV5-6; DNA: TGTGCCAGCAGCTCTACTATGCGGGGGGGCCTTGGTGTACATGAGCAGTTCTTC; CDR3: CASSSTMRGGLGVHEQFF
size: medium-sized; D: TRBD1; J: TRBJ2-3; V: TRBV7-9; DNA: TGTGCCAGCAGCTTAGCGGTGACAGGGGCAAGCACAGATACGCAGTATTTT; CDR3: CASSLAVTGASTDTQYF
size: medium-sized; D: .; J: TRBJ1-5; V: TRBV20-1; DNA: TGCAGTGCTAGAGATTGGGCGAGTTATAGCAATCAGCCCCAGCATTTT; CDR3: CSARDWASYSNQPQHF
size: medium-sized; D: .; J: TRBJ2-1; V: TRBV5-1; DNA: TGCGCCAGCAGCTTGGCCCCAGGGAGGAATGAGCAGTTCTTC; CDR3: CASSLAPGRNEQFF
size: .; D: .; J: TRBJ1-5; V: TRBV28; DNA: TGTGCCAGCAGTTCCCTAGGAGGGACACTTAATCAGCCCCAGCATTTT; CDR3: CASSSLGGTLNQPQHF
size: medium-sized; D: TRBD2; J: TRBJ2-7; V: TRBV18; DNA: TGTGCCAGCTCCCTGGGACTAGACTACGAGCAGTACTTC; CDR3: CASSLGLDYEQYF
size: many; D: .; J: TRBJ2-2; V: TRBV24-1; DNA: TGTGCCACCAGTCAAAACGGGGAGCTGTTTTTT; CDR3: CATSQNGELFF
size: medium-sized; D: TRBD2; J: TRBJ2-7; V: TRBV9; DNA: TGTGCCAGCAGCGTCGGACTAGCGGGAGACTCCTACGAGCAGTACTTC; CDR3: CASSVGLAGDSYEQYF
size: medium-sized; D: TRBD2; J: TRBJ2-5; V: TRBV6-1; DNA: TGTGCCAGCAGTGATATGTCTAGCGGACAAGAGACCCAGTACTTC; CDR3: CASSDMSSGQETQYF
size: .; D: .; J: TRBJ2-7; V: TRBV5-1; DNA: TGCGCCAGCAGCTCCCAGGGCGGAGCCACCTACGAGCAGTACTTC; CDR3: CASSSQGGATYEQYF
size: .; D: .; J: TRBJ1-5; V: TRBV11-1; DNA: .; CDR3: CASSFYICSASLRTGGTSNQPQHF
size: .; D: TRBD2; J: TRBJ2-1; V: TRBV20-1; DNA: TGCAGTGCTAGAGCGGCTAGCGGGTCGGGCAATGAGCAGTTCTTC; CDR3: CSARAASGSGNEQFF
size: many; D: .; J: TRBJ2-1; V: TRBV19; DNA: TGTGCCAGTAGTATACCCCAATTTGGATCCAATAAGACAGGACGTTCCTACAATGAGCAGTTCTTC; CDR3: CASSIPQFGSNKTGRSYNEQFF
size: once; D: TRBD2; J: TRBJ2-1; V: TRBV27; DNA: TGTGCCAGCAGTTCGGGGGGACTAGAGCAGTTCTTC; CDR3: CASSSGGLEQFF
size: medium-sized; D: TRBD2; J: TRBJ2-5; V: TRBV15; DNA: TGTGCCACCAGCAGAGTTTCGACTAGCGGAGAGACCCAGTACTTC; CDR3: CATSRVSTSGETQYF
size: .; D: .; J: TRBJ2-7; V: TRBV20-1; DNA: TGCAGTGCACGACCAGCGGCAAGCCCCTACGAGCAGTACTTC; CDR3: CSARPAASPYEQYF
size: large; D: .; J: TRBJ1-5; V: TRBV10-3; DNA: TGTGCCATCAGTGCCGGCCAACAGGGACAGCCCCAGCATTTT; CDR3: CAISAGQQGQPQHF
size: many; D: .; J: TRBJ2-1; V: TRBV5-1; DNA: TGCGCCAGCAGCCCCGGAGCGCCTACCTACAATGAGCAGTTCTTC; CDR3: CASSPGAPTYNEQFF
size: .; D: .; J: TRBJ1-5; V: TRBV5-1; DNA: TGCGCCAGCAGTCCGCAGGGCCTCAATCAGCCCCAGCATTTT; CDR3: CASSPQGLNQPQHF
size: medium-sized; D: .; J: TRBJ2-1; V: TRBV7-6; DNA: TGTGCCAGCAGCTTAACGTGGAAAGCCCATGAGCAGTTCTTC; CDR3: CASSLTWKAHEQFF
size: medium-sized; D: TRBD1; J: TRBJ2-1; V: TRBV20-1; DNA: TGCAGTGCTAGAGAACCGGGGACAGGGAAGTTCTTC; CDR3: CSAREPGTGKFF
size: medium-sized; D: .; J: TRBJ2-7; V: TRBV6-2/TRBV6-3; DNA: TGTGCCAGCACAACTGGGGCGGCTCTGTACGAGCAGTACTTC; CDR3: CASTTGAALYEQYF